This TCR beta chain was found in a study of post-analysis software for immune sequencing data. Study-wide results and limits: Normalized Chao1 diversity was significantly lower in multiple sclerosis patients than in controls. About 5 TRBV segments occurring more often in patients than controls included TRBV5-6, TRBV5-1 and TRBV20-1.

Unique molecular identifiers had been added to the TCR beta cDNA libraries. From the PCR reads, TCRdb called clonotypes with MiXCR, one entry per CDR3 protein. The sample consists of about 800,000 distinct CDR3 sequences, 30% of them appearing once. The ends were cut back, 7 bases at V and 11 bases at J, with 17 bases in the middle. The CDR3 runs 11 residues. Per the germline V gene, CDR1 is DFQATT and CDR2 is SNEGSKA (reference sequence). A word on this clonotype: Its antigen is currently unknown.

This TCR was recovered from a girl aged 5-17 years with multiple sclerosis. The specimen was blood. The rearrangement uses TRBV20-1 and TRBJ2-5, with D possibly matching TRBD2 (6 bases). This chain's CDR3 is CSGIGSREQYF. The DNA for the CDR3 is TGCAGTGGGATCGGGAGTCGGGAGCAGTACTTC.